The 32 T cell receptor beta chains below come from one sample, sequenced in a study of CD8 T cells in Susac syndrome. After extraction with the RNeasy kit, about 0.45 to 1 ug of the RNA was reverse transcribed using random hexamers. TCRdb re-called the immunoSEQ multiplex PCR reads through MiXCR, storing one row per CDR3 protein. Here the sample spans about 200,000 distinct CDR3 sequences, over 85% being singletons. Material: CD4+ T cells from PBMCs. All receptors derive from a human donor in good health.

V gene TRBV29-1 combines with J gene TRBJ1-1; possible D gene TRBD1, 5 bases. Germline V gene sequence: CDR1 SQVTM, CDR2 ANQGSEA. The CDR3 contains 12 residues. Trimming took 5 bases from V and 4 from J, leaving 11 bases between them. CDR3: CSVFSGGTEAFF. CDR3 sequence (DNA): TGCAGCGTTTTCTCGGGGGGCACTGAAGCTTTCTTT.

This clonotype was detected only once. The chain joins TRBV5-4 to TRBJ1-1, with D tentatively TRBD1 (5 bases). Germline CDR1 SGHNT, CDR2 YYREEE (reference sequence). The V end lost 4 bases, the J end lost 8 bases, and 15 bases lay between the germline ends. This CDR3 is built from 13 residues. In DNA form, the CDR3 reads TGTGCCAGCAGCGCCGCGGGACGCCTCGAAGCTTTCTTT. This translates into CASSAAGRLEAFF.

The V gene is TRBV28, the J gene TRBJ1-1; D not certain. CDR1 MDHEN and CDR2 SYDVKM come from the germline V gene. The CDR3 has 11 residues. V was pared by 4 bases and J by 9 bases, with 9 bases between. CDR3 coding DNA: TGTGCCAGCAGTTCCGGGCCTAAAGCTTTCTTT. This gives the protein CASSSGPKAFF.

This clonotype was counted only a few times. The rearrangement uses TRBV7-9 and TRBJ1-5; 8 bases match TRBD1. From germline, CDR1 is SEHNR and CDR2 FQNEAQ (reference sequence). J lost 7 bases, V lost 4 bases, and 6 bases had no gene match. CDR3 length: 14 amino acids. The CDR3: CASSSGQGGQPQHF. The CDR3 nucleotides are TGTGCCAGCAGCTCCGGACAGGGTGGCCAGCCCCAGCATTTT. The entire variable domain, with the rest obtained from reference TRBV7-9 and TRBJ1-5, is as follows: DTGVSQNPRHKITKRGQNVTFRCDPISEHNRLYWYRQTLGQGPEFLTYFQNEAQLEKSRLLSDRFSAERPKGSFSTLEIQRTEQGDSAMYLCASSSGQGGQPQHFGDGTRLSIL.

The rearrangement uses TRBV6-2 or TRBV6-3 and TRBJ2-4, with D possibly being TRBD1 (6 bases). Deletions cut 8 bases from V and 8 bases from J, with 16 bases between. Germline assignment: CDR1 MNHEY and CDR2 SVGEGT. This CDR3 has 13 amino acids. Written as DNA, the CDR3 is TGTGCCAGCCTTCAGACAGGAATCGACATTCAGTACTTC. Its translation is CASLQTGIDIQYF.

The chain uses TRBV25-1 and TRBJ2-4; D perhaps matches TRBD1 (5 bases). V lost 1 base and J 8 bases, leaving 12 bases between the germline ends. The germline V gene has CDR1 MGHDK and CDR2 SYGVNS. The CDR3 has 14 residues. CDR3: CASSESGIQDIQYF. CDR3 DNA sequence: TGTGCCAGCAGTGAATCAGGTATACAGGACATTCAGTACTTC.

The chain joins TRBV24-1 to TRBJ1-2; D is undetermined. Germline-derived CDR1 and CDR2 are KGHDR and SFDVKD. The CDR3 is 12 amino acids. Trimming removed 4 bases at V and 7 bases at J, with 9 bases between. CDR3 sequence: CATSDLTAGYTF. CDR3 DNA: TGTGCCACCAGTGACCTAACAGCTGGCTACACCTTC.

This chain uses TRBV4-1 with TRBJ1-2; D may be TRBD1 (5 bases). The CDR3 loop spans 14 amino acids. The V and J ends lost 3 bases and 3 bases respectively, with 11 bases between them. CDR1 is MGHRA and CDR2 is YSYEKL in the germline V gene. The CDR3 region is CASSHPGGDYGYTF. For the CDR3, the DNA is TGCGCCAGCAGCCACCCTGGGGGGGACTATGGCTACACCTTC.

The V and J genes are TRBV6-6 and TRBJ1-2; TRBD1 agrees at 8 bases. V lost 2 bases and J lost 5; bases outside the gene matches: 7. This CDR3 spans 15 amino acids. In germline, CDR1 is MNHNY, CDR2 SVGAGI (reference sequence). CDR3 residues: CASSYLETGDYGYTF. CDR3 coding DNA: TGTGCCAGCAGTTACCTGGAGACAGGGGATTATGGCTACACCTTC.

The chain is built from TRBV12-3 or TRBV12-4 and TRBJ1-2; 8 positions agree with TRBD1. After removal of 6 bases from V and 8 bases from J, the junction contained 14 bases not matched to a gene. The CDR3 sequence is 15 residues long. CDR3 region: CASSASMDRVMGYTF. The CDR3 coding sequence is TGTGCCAGCAGCGCAAGCATGGACAGGGTTATGGGCTACACCTTC.

CDR3: CASSVDPVSEAFF. CDR3 bases: TGTGCCAGCAGCGTAGACCCCGTCTCTGAAGCTTTCTTT. The chain couples TRBV9 to TRBJ1-1; D gene unclear. V was pared by 0 bases and J by 6 bases, with 9 bases between. Looked up from germline, CDR1 is SGDLS and CDR2 is YYNGEE. The CDR3 runs 13 residues.

V is TRBV20-1 and J is TRBJ1-4; D is possibly TRBD1 (5 bases). Per germline, CDR1 DFQATT and CDR2 SNEGSKA (reference sequence). CDR3 length equals 14 residues. V lost 0 bases and J 6 bases, leaving 11 bases between the germline ends. This CDR3 reads CSARDQGEDEKLFF. CDR3 DNA: TGCAGTGCTAGAGATCAAGGGGAGGATGAAAAACTGTTTTTT.

V is TRBV6-1 and J is TRBJ2-1; 8 nucleotides line up with TRBD2. Trimming cost V 6 bases and J 4 bases; bases outside gene matches: 5. Germline V gene sequence: CDR1 MNHNS, CDR2 SASEGT. CDR3 size: 14 residues. The CDR3 spells CASSASGYYNEQFF. In nucleotides, the CDR3 is TGTGCCAGCAGCGCTAGCGGGTATTACAATGAGCAGTTCTTC.

The rearrangement uses TRBV19 and TRBJ1-1; D call uncertain. V was clipped by 5 bases and J by 1 base, with 8 bases between them. The germline V gene has CDR1 LNHDA and CDR2 SQIVND (reference sequence). This CDR3 contains 13 residues. In DNA form, the CDR3 reads TGTGCCAGTAGTGTCACAGAGAACACTGAAGCTTTCTTT. Encoded protein: CASSVTENTEAFF.

This clonotype was seen once. The V call is TRBV5-6, the J call TRBJ2-7; D remains ambiguous. CDR1 SGHDT and CDR2 YYEEEE come from the germline V gene. CDR3 length: 14 residues. The V end lost 0 bases, the J end lost 1 base, and 8 bases lay between the germline ends. Written as DNA, the CDR3 is TGTGCCAGCAGCTTGGTAATAGGGTCCTACGAGCAGTACTTC. This gives the protein CASSLVIGSYEQYF.

The chain links TRBV9 to TRBJ2-7; D tentatively reads TRBD1 or TRBD2 (5 bases each). This CDR3 has 14 residues. The V and J ends lost 0 bases and 0 bases respectively, with 7 bases between them. Germline V gives CDR1 SGDLS, CDR2 YYNGEE. CDR3 loop: CASSVDGGSYEQYF. The DNA of the CDR3 is TGTGCCAGCAGCGTAGATGGGGGCTCCTACGAGCAGTACTTC.

CDR3 in DNA: TGCAGTGCTAGAGATAGGAGGACAGGCAACACCGGGGAGCTGTTTTTT. Its translation: CSARDRRTGNTGELFF. This chain uses TRBV20-1 with TRBJ2-2, with 7 nucleotides matching TRBD1. Per the germline V gene, CDR1 is DFQATT and CDR2 is SNEGSKA (reference sequence). This CDR3 has 16 amino acids. Trimming took 0 bases from V and 2 from J; bases not matched to a gene: 6.

The rearrangement uses TRBV7-9 and TRBJ1-2, with D perhaps TRBD1 (6 bases). The CDR3 has 14 residues. The V end was cut by 5 bases, the J end by 2 bases, with 12 bases between. The germline gives CDR1 SEHNR, CDR2 FQNEAQ (reference sequence). The CDR3 coding sequence is TGTGCCAGCAGCATAGGACAGACGAACTATGGCTACACCTTC. It specifies CASSIGQTNYGYTF.

The rearrangement joins TRBV5-4 to TRBJ2-5, with 8 bases fitting TRBD2. Trimming removed 3 bases from V and 3 bases from J; junction bases left unmatched: 10. CDR1 and CDR2 (germline): SGHNT, YYREEE (reference sequence). The CDR3 is made up of 16 amino acids. The CDR3 bases are TGTGCCAGCAGCTCGGGACCACAAGCGGGGGAAGAGACCCAGTACTTC. Translating gives CASSSGPQAGEETQYF.

This sequence joins TRBV27 and TRBJ2-3; no definite D call. Germline CDR1 and CDR2: MNHEY and SMNVEV (reference sequence). The CDR3 spans 14 residues. Trimming took 2 bases from V and 2 from J, leaving 8 bases between them. The CDR3 sequence is CASSLDKPTDTQYF. Here the CDR3 DNA reads TGTGCCAGCAGTTTAGACAAACCCACAGATACGCAGTATTTT.

The chain recombines TRBV29-1 with TRBJ1-1; tentative D call: TRBD1 (5 bases). Deletions cut 7 bases from V and 11 bases from J, with 20 bases between. In germline, CDR1 is SQVTM, CDR2 ANQGSEA. The CDR3 is 12 amino acids. The CDR3 region is CSGREEGRSAFF. The CDR3 region has the DNA TGCAGCGGCCGCGAGGAGGGGCGATCGGCTTTCTTT.

V is TRBV11-2 and J is TRBJ2-7; D is unclear. V lost 1 base and J 2 bases, leaving 9 bases between the germline ends. Germline CDR1 SGHAT, CDR2 FQNNGV. There are 14 residues in the CDR3. CDR3 bases: TGTGCCAGCAGCTTAGCCCCTGCGACCTACGAGCAGTACTTC. It encodes CASSLAPATYEQYF.

This chain uses TRBV4-3 with TRBJ2-3; 12 nucleotides align to TRBD2. This CDR3 is built from 16 residues. V was clipped by 4 bases and J by 6 bases; unmatched bases: 8. From germline, CDR1 is LGHNA and CDR2 YSLEER. The CDR3 region is CASSPRLAGDTDTQYF. The CDR3 nucleotides read TGCGCCAGCAGCCCAAGACTAGCGGGGGATACGGATACGCAGTATTTT.

The chain links TRBV28 to TRBJ1-2; possible D gene TRBD1, 6 bases. Germline loops: CDR1 MDHEN, CDR2 SYDVKM. This CDR3 has 12 residues. Trimming removed 6 bases at V and 5 bases at J, with 10 bases between. The CDR3 is CASRTTGYGYTF. The DNA of the CDR3 is TGTGCCAGCAGGACGACAGGTTATGGCTACACCTTC.

The chain employs TRBV7-2 and TRBJ2-7; no clear D gene. CDR3 length: 13 amino acids. Trimming pared 4 bases from V and 6 bases from J, leaving 13 bases between. In germline, CDR1 is SGHTA, CDR2 FQGNSA. The CDR3 DNA is TGTGCCAGCAGCTCAACGGTGTCTCGCGAGCAGTACTTC. This translates into CASSSTVSREQYF.

This clonotype showed up just once. V is TRBV12-3 or TRBV12-4 and J is TRBJ1-3, with a tentative D call TRBD1 (6 bases). With 6 bases removed from V and 4 bases from J, the gap between germline ends came to 16 bases. The CDR3 sequence is 15 residues long. CDR3 amino acids: CASSPTGSGGNTIYF. CDR3 nucleotides: TGTGCCAGCAGCCCGACAGGATCCGGGGGAAACACCATATATTTT.

For this clonotype: Relative to the germline gene, one junction end is altered; a read error may explain this. The chain has TRBV19 and TRBJ1-1; no firm D call. This CDR3 has 12 residues. Looked up from germline, CDR1 is LNHDA and CDR2 is SQIVND (reference sequence). DNA of the CDR3: TGTGCCAGTAGTAGCGTGACGGGGTTGAGGTCGTTT. The encoded protein is CASSSVTGLRSF.

This chain's CDR3 is CATSRNSGANVLTF. As DNA, the CDR3 is TGTGCCACCAGCAGAAACTCTGGGGCCAACGTCCTGACTTTC. The chain recombines TRBV24-1 with TRBJ2-6; D gene ambiguous. V lost 7 bases and J lost 0, with 6 bases in between. Germline V gives CDR1 KGHDR, CDR2 SFDVKD. CDR3 length equals 14 residues.

The V call is TRBV20-1, the J call TRBJ2-1, with TRBD2 matching 14 bases. Per the germline V gene, CDR1 is DFQATT and CDR2 is SNEGSKA (reference sequence). The CDR3 runs 15 residues. The J segment lost 10 bases and the V segment lost 1 base, leaving 6 bases of the junction unmatched. In DNA, the CDR3 is TGCAGTGCTAGAGGCGGGACTAGCGGGAGAAGGGAGCAGTTCTTC. Translated: CSARGGTSGRREQFF.

The V and J genes are TRBV25-1 and TRBJ1-1; D not resolved. CDR3 size: 14 residues. Between the trimmed V and J ends, which lost 3 bases and 1 base, there was a span of 9 bases. Germline V gene sequence: CDR1 MGHDK, CDR2 SYGVNS. The CDR3 region has the DNA TGTGCCAGCAGTGAGGTAGCAGGGAACACTGAAGCTTTCTTT. This gives the protein CASSEVAGNTEAFF.

The rearrangement joins TRBV12-3 or TRBV12-4 to TRBJ2-5; 13 nucleotides agree with TRBD2. With 6 bases clipped from V and 2 bases from J, the junction kept 3 bases outside the gene matches. This CDR3 has 15 residues. The CDR3 nucleotides are TGTGCCAGCAGATCGGGACTAGCGGGACAAGAGACCCAGTACTTC. It encodes CASRSGLAGQETQYF.

The DNA of the CDR3 is TGTGCCAGCAGACGACAGGGAGAAGCTTTCTTT. Its protein product is CASRRQGEAFF. V gene TRBV12-3 or TRBV12-4 combines with J gene TRBJ1-1, with 7 bases that match TRBD1. The junction had 3 bases not matched to a gene; V was cut back by 6 bases and J by 8 bases. The CDR3 sequence is 11 residues long.